The subject of this entry is one TCR beta chain. It has no known antigen specificity. Per-base qualities were not stored, and no clone one base away is much larger. The data originate from a study of blood T cell repertoires in COVID-19 (dated by TCRdb to 2020 to 2021). Study-level background: Samples covering the acute and convalescent phases of COVID-19 were provided by collaborators in the United States, Italy and Spain. The material from the prospective study consisted of cDNA or gDNA derived from T cells, B-cell-depleted T cells, or PBMCs. The dataset comprised deeply sampled blood TCRbeta repertoires from subjects exposed to, actively infected with, or recovered from COVID-19. The repertoires were released in a freely available public database meant as a resource for research on the immune response to SARS-CoV-2. The samples were drawn from two sources: the first 160 participants of the ongoing ImmuneRACE study, and some 1,300 subjects contributed by 6 global collaborators. A de-identified subject ID, COVID-19 status, age in years and sex were almost always included in the sample metadata. HLA class I and class II types, where available, came from metadata supplied by the sample provider rather than from assay-based typing.

TCRbeta CDR3 regions were amplified from genomic DNA using the immunoSEQ Assay, a bias-controlled multiplex PCR. In the source study's methods: Nucleated cell counts per sample were estimated from amplification of reference gene primers within the assay. To quantify the absolute abundance of each unique TCRbeta CDR3 rearrangement, sequence reads were collapsed and filtered. For each sample, productive Simpson clonality was calculated as the square root of Simpson's diversity index over productive rearrangements. The immuneACCESS repertoire file appears here via TCRdb, limited to in-frame rearrangements. These files lack a portion of the clones; in checked studies, under half of the deficit traces to unresolved V genes, and the cause of the others is not known. V, J and clone size are taken as reported in that table, and D and trimming were inferred from the DNA itself. The sample has about 290,000 clones on record, 85% of them singletons. The ten top clones hold over 3.5% of the sample.

Overall results and qualifications from the work: Clinical and demographic metadata were provided uncurated, with the amount varying by source and participant.

CDR1 and CDR2, looked up from the germline V gene, are SGHRS and YFSETQ. Including the terminal cysteine and phenylalanine, the CDR3 comprises 16 residues. Solely the CDR3 DNA is kept, with 48 bases framed from the first base. V has 0 bases trimmed and J has 8 bases trimmed; junction bases matching no gene number 11. Collaborating institutions collected whole blood in K2EDTA tubes following their own protocols. For TCRbeta analysis, collaborators shipped samples in one of three forms: frozen whole blood, isolated PBMCs, or DNA extracted from either of those sample types. The sample consisted of peripheral blood. The receptor was isolated from a woman aged 50 to 60 with active or convalescent COVID-19. The chain is made from TRBV5-1 and TRBJ1-2, with TRBD1 identical over 9 junction bases. The CDR3: CASSLGGTGYFGGYTF. The nucleotides are TGCGCCAGCAGCTTGGGAGGGACAGGGTATTTTGGCGGCTACACCTTC.